This T cell receptor (beta chain) derives from a study of blood T cell repertoires in COVID-19. The wider study: The cDNA or gDNA used as material had been derived from T cells, B-cell-depleted T cells, or PBMCs.

Trimming took 5 bases from V and 3 from J, leaving 15 bases between them. The germline V gene encodes CDR1 SGHTA and CDR2 FQGNSA. This CDR3 spans 15 amino acids. Adults between roughly 18 and 95 years of age took part from more than 20 US areas. Clinical history reported by participants formed the basis on which cohorts were assigned. Source study methods: Reference gene primer amplification gave estimated nucleated cell counts. Clones were sequenced by immunoSEQ multiplex PCR, and TCRdb holds only the in-frame ones, with some missing. The D gene and trimming were derived from the DNA, and the V and J assignments and clone size from that table. The data show a few hundred thousand clones, around 92% seen once.

The V gene is TRBV7-2, the J gene TRBJ2-3, with D perhaps matching TRBD2 (5 bases). The sample consisted of PBMCs or T cells enriched from blood (not recorded which). The TCR comes from a woman aged 30 to 39 who had recovered from COVID-19. The CDR3 protein is CASSPLRGGTDTQYF. For the CDR3, the DNA is TGTGCCAGCAGCCCCCTTCGAGGAGGAACAGATACGCAGTATTTT.